The clone carrying this T cell receptor (beta chain) was picked up one time. The data originate from a study of blood T cell repertoires in COVID-19. The CDR3 runs 17 residues. The germline V gene has CDR1 LGHDT and CDR2 YNNKEL (reference sequence). V trimming: 1 base; J trimming: 9 bases; junction bases outside the gene matches: 11. In the original analysis: Reference gene primer amplification gave estimated nucleated cell counts. Sequenced by immunoSEQ multiplex PCR; TCRdb stores in-frame clones only, minus some. The V and J calls and the clone size are those of that table, but D and trimming were determined from the DNA. The top ten clones hold over 3.5% of a sample with roughly 140,000 clones, 87% of them seen once.

The sequencing input was peripheral blood. The source of this sequence is a woman aged 60-75 years with active or convalescent COVID-19. The chain is built from TRBV3-1 (or the pseudogene TRBV3-2) and TRBJ2-1; 11 bases map to TRBD1. For the CDR3, the DNA is TGTGCCAGCAGCCAAGGTCTCGGGACAGGGGGTTTTTTTGAGCAGTTCTTC. Translating gives CASSQGLGTGGFFEQFF.